The 10 T cell receptor beta chains listed next were all sequenced from one sample in a study of low-dose radiotherapy and immunotherapy resistance in tumors. Time point here: after trial treatment. This sample's treatment: LDRT plus nivolumab, ipilimumab, low-dose cyclophosphamide and aspirin (RACIN trial). The TCRs were subjected to amplification over approximately 20 PCR cycles employing a constant-region primer in conjunction with a V-primer adapter. TCRdb reanalysed the reads using MiXCR and keeps one entry per CDR3 protein. The table has approximately 52,000 distinct CDR3 sequences, 33% seen once; the top ten hold roughly 8.2%. Sequenced material: PBMCs, taken after low-dose radiotherapy plus immunotherapy. Receptors originate from a male donor with rectosigmoid adenocarcinoma.

The V call is TRBV6-2 or TRBV6-3, the J call TRBJ1-1; 7 nucleotides agree with TRBD1. This CDR3 region has 13 residues. Germline-derived CDR1 and CDR2 are MNHEY and SVGEGT. The junction had 8 bases not matched to a gene; V was cut back by 6 bases and J by 7 bases. The CDR3 loop is CASRNPPGGEAFF. The DNA of the CDR3 is TGTGCCAGCAGAAACCCCCCAGGGGGTGAAGCTTTCTTT.

This clonotype has ten or more counts. This sequence joins TRBV11-2 and TRBJ2-3, with D perhaps matching TRBD2 (7 bases). V was clipped by 5 bases and J by 5 bases, with 17 bases between them. This CDR3 is built from 15 residues. Germline loops: CDR1 SGHAT, CDR2 FQNNGV. The CDR3 loop is CASSPRRGGKDTQYF. The CDR3 region has the DNA TGTGCCAGCAGCCCGAGAAGGGGGGGCAAAGATACGCAGTATTTT.

The V gene is TRBV9, the J gene TRBJ2-7; TRBD2 matches 10 bases. The germline gives CDR1 SGDLS, CDR2 YYNGEE. The V segment lost 3 bases and the J segment 1 base; nucleotides outside the gene matches: 1. The CDR3 is 14 amino acids. The DNA for the CDR3 is TGTGCCAGCAGCGCAGCGGGAGGGTCCTACGAGCAGTACTTC. Residues: CASSAAGGSYEQYF.

This clonotype has a count of ten or more. The rearrangement uses TRBV24-1 and TRBJ2-2; D remains ambiguous. The germline V gene has CDR1 KGHDR and CDR2 SFDVKD. V was clipped by 4 bases and J by 1 base, with 12 bases between them. The CDR3 length is 16 residues. CDR3 protein: CATSDLRSLNTGELFF. Written as DNA, the CDR3 is TGTGCCACCAGTGACCTCAGGTCGTTGAACACCGGGGAGCTGTTTTTT.

This clonotype was seen at least ten times. The chain couples TRBV20-1 to TRBJ2-7; 9 nucleotides match TRBD1. Germline V gene sequence: CDR1 DFQATT, CDR2 SNEGSKA (reference sequence). After removal of 3 bases from V and 6 bases from J, the junction contained 21 bases not matched to a gene. The CDR3 is made up of 18 amino acids. For the CDR3, the DNA is TGCAGTGCTAGTAGGGGGGGACAGGGCAACCCCCGCGTCCTCGAGCAGTACTTC. Translating gives CSASRGGQGNPRVLEQYF.

J is TRBJ1-2 and V is TRBV6-2 or TRBV6-3, with 9 nucleotides matching TRBD1. There are 16 residues in the CDR3. Trimming cost V 10 bases and J 8 bases; bases outside gene matches: 20. Germline V gene sequence: CDR1 MNHEY, CDR2 SVGEGT. The CDR3 DNA sequence: TGTGCCAACACCCCACAGGGGGCGGGTTGGCTAGGGGGCTACACCTTC. Translated, it gives CANTPQGAGWLGGYTF.

This clonotype was recorded many times. This sequence joins TRBV6-2 or TRBV6-3 and TRBJ2-7, with a possible D match to TRBD2 (6 bases). Trimming left V 5 bases short and J 5 bases short, with 19 bases between. CDR3 size: 15 residues. CDR1 MNHEY and CDR2 SVGEGT come from the germline V gene. The CDR3, as DNA: TGTGCCAGCAGTGGATGGGAGGTTGGGGGTCACGAGCAGTACTTC. Protein product: CASSGWEVGGHEQYF.

J is TRBJ2-3 and V is TRBV29-1; D uncertain. Germline lookup yields CDR1 SQVTM and CDR2 ANQGSEA. V was pared by 6 bases and J by 14 bases, with 15 bases between. This CDR3 region has 10 residues. CDR3: CSVRDSEAYF. The DNA for the CDR3 is TGCAGCGTGAGAGATAGTGAGGCGTATTTT.

This clonotype has just one count. CDR3 nucleotides: TGTGCCACCCGATCCGACCGAAACTCTGGAAACACCATATATTTT. Amino acids: CATRSDRNSGNTIYF. The chain couples TRBV10-3 to TRBJ1-3; D unresolved. Germline V gene sequence: CDR1 ENHRY, CDR2 SYGVKD. Trimming stripped 10 bases from V and 0 bases from J, with 16 bases between. The CDR3 has 15 residues.

V gene TRBV10-3 combines with J gene TRBJ2-5, with 8 bases identical to TRBD2. The length of the CDR3 is 14 residues. Germline CDR1 reads ENHRY; CDR2 reads SYGVKD. The junction had 7 bases not matched to a gene; V was cut back by 7 bases and J by 3 bases. The CDR3 nucleotides read TGTGCCATCAAACCAGCGGGGGACAAAGAGACCCAGTACTTC. It yields the protein CAIKPAGDKETQYF.